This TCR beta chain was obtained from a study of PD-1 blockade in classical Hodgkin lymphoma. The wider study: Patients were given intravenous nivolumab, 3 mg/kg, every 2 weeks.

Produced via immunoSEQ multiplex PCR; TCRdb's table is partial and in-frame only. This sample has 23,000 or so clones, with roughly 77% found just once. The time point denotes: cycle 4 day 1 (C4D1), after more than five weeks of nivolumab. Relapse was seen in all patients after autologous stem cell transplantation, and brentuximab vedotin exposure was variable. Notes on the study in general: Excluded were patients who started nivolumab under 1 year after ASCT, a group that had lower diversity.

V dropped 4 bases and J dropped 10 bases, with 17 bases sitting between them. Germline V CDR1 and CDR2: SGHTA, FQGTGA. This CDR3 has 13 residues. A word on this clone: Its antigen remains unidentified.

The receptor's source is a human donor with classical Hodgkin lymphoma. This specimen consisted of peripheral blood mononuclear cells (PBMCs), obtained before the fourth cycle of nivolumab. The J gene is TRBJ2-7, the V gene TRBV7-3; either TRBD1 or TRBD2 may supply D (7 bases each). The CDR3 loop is CASSSGGTAIQYF. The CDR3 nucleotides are TGTGCCAGCAGCTCCGGGGGGACAGCGATACAGTACTTC.